The entry below describes one T cell receptor (beta chain). The antigen is undetermined. The data were obtained in a study of post-analysis software for immune sequencing data. Notes on the study in general: Roughly five TRBV segments appeared more often in patients than in controls, and TRBV5-6, TRBV5-1 and TRBV20-1 were among these.

Incorporated into the TCR beta cDNA libraries were unique molecular identifiers, which served to reduce PCR and sequencing biases. Each CDR3 protein gets one entry after TCRdb re-called the PCR reads with MiXCR. The sample includes some 690,000 distinct CDR3 sequences, 55% to 70% of them seen just once. Germline CDR1 is DFQATT and CDR2 is SNEGSKA (reference sequence). The CDR3 is made up of 12 amino acids. The V gene lost 6 bases and the J gene lost 2 bases, with 11 bases spanning the gap. The rearrangement joins TRBV20-1 to TRBJ2-7, with D possibly being TRBD1 or TRBD2 (5 bases each). This TCR came from a girl aged 2 to 10 with multiple sclerosis. The sequenced material came from blood. This chain's CDR3 is CSATRDPYEQYF. The CDR3 coding sequence is TGCAGTGCAACTCGGGACCCCTACGAGCAGTACTTC.